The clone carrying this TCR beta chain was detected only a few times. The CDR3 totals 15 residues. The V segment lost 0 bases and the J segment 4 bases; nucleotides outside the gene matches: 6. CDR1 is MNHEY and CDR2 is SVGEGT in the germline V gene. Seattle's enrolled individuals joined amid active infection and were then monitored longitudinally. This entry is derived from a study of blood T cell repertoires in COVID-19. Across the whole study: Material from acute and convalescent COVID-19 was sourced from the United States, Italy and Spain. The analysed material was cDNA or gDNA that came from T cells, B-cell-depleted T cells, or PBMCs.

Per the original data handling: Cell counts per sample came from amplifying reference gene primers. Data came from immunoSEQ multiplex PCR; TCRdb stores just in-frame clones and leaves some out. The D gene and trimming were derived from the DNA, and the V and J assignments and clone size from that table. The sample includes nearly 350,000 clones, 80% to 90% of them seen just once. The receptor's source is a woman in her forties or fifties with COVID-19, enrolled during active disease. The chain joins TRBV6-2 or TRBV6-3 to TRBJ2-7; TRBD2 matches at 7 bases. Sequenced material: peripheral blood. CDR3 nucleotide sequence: TGTGCCAGCAGTTACTCGGCTAGCGGCAAATACGAGCAGTACTTC. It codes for CASSYSASGKYEQYF.